These T cell receptor beta chains were read from a single sample in a study of T cells in localized non-small cell lung cancer. Sequenced by immunoSEQ multiplex PCR; TCRdb stores in-frame clones only, minus some. The data show about 33,000 clones, with almost 90% seen just once and around 4% held by the top ten. The sample here was peripheral blood, taken before any cancer treatment. The source of these receptors is a man aged 40 to 70 with stage I lung adenocarcinoma. The CDR3 runs from the conserved cysteine through the conserved F or W. Fields, in order: clone size, J gene, V gene, D gene, CDR3 DNA, CDR3 protein. A D gene is named only where the DNA matches it firmly. Where a row states a size, it is once, few, many or the class of an expanded clone; other rows omit it.

abundance: NA
j_gene: TRBJ2-2
v_gene: TRBV10-1
d_gene: NA
CDR3nt: TGCGCCAGCAAAGGGACTCGCACCGGGGAGCTGTTTTTT
CDR3aa: CASKGTRTGELFF

abundance: once
j_gene: TRBJ2-7
v_gene: TRBV5-1
d_gene: TRBD1
CDR3nt: TGCGCCAGCAGCTTGGGCGACAGGGGGCCGACCTACGAGCAGTACTTC
CDR3aa: CASSLGDRGPTYEQYF

abundance: NA
j_gene: TRBJ2-1
v_gene: TRBV13
d_gene: TRBD1
CDR3nt: TGTGCCAGCAGCCCGCGCGGACAGGGGGCGGGAGAGCAGTTCTTC
CDR3aa: CASSPRGQGAGEQFF

abundance: few
j_gene: TRBJ2-7
v_gene: TRBV29-1
d_gene: NA
CDR3nt: TGCAGCGTTGAAGCTCGTGGCCGCCTGAGCTCCTACGAGCAGTACTTC
CDR3aa: CSVEARGRLSSYEQYF

abundance: NA
j_gene: TRBJ1-1
v_gene: TRBV19
d_gene: NA
CDR3nt: TGTGCCAGTAGTATAGGGGGAGGGATAGCTGAAGCTTTCTTT
CDR3aa: CASSIGGGIAEAFF

abundance: few
j_gene: TRBJ1-1
v_gene: TRBV5-4
d_gene: NA
CDR3nt: TGTGCCAGCAGCCCAGGGTTGAACACTGAAGCTTTCTTT
CDR3aa: CASSPGLNTEAFF

abundance: NA
j_gene: TRBJ1-6
v_gene: TRBV4-1
d_gene: TRBD1
CDR3nt: TGCGCCAGCAGCCAAACCAGGGGGACAGGGCTCTCACCCCTCCACTTT
CDR3aa: CASSQTRGTGLSPLHF

abundance: NA
j_gene: TRBJ1-5
v_gene: TRBV21-1
d_gene: NA
CDR3nt: TGTGCCAGCAGGATACAGGGGACAGGGGTGCAGCCCCAGCATTTT
CDR3aa: CASRIQGTGVQPQHF

abundance: NA
j_gene: TRBJ2-2
v_gene: TRBV18
d_gene: TRBD1
CDR3nt: TGTGCCAGCTCACCACAGCCGACAGGGTCGGACACCGGGGAGCTGTTTTTT
CDR3aa: CASSPQPTGSDTGELFF

abundance: few
j_gene: TRBJ2-7
v_gene: TRBV18
d_gene: TRBD1
CDR3nt: TGTGCCAGCTCACCACTCACCCTAAGACAGGGGGGACACGAGCAGTACTTC
CDR3aa: CASSPLTLRQGGHEQYF

abundance: NA
j_gene: TRBJ2-1
v_gene: TRBV20-1
d_gene: TRBD1
CDR3nt: TGCAGTGTTGGGACAGGACCGTTCTTC
CDR3aa: CSVGTGPFF

abundance: NA
j_gene: TRBJ1-2
v_gene: TRBV2
d_gene: TRBD1
CDR3nt: TGTGCCAGCAGTGAGAGTTCAGGGACAGCACCAAGAGGCTACACCTTC
CDR3aa: CASSESSGTAPRGYTF

abundance: once
j_gene: TRBJ2-7
v_gene: TRBV18
d_gene: NA
CDR3nt: TGTGCCAGCTCGCGCGACAGGTATCTTCACGAGCAGTACTTC
CDR3aa: CASSRDRYLHEQYF

abundance: NA
j_gene: TRBJ1-2
v_gene: TRBV19
d_gene: NA
CDR3nt: TGTGCCAGTAGTCCACGACTGGATGGCTACACCTTC
CDR3aa: CASSPRLDGYTF

abundance: NA
j_gene: TRBJ2-5
v_gene: TRBV9
d_gene: NA
CDR3nt: TGTGCCAGCAGCGTGGAGCCCCTCAATTCCCAAGAGACCCAGTACTTC
CDR3aa: CASSVEPLNSQETQYF

abundance: NA
j_gene: TRBJ1-5
v_gene: TRBV6-5
d_gene: NA
CDR3nt: TGTGCCAGCTCGCTCGGGGGAGAGCAGCCCCAGCATTTT
CDR3aa: CASSLGGEQPQHF

abundance: NA
j_gene: TRBJ2-2
v_gene: TRBV30
d_gene: NA
CDR3nt: TGTGCCTGGAGTTCCCCGGACAGCTACACCGGGGAGCTGTTTTTT
CDR3aa: CAWSSPDSYTGELFF

abundance: few
j_gene: TRBJ2-2
v_gene: TRBV29-1
d_gene: TRBD2
CDR3nt: TGCAGCGTTGGCGGGAGTGATTTCGGGGAGCTGTTTTTT
CDR3aa: CSVGGSDFGELFF

abundance: NA
j_gene: TRBJ1-4
v_gene: TRBV27
d_gene: NA
CDR3nt: TGTGCCAGCTCCGGGGGCACAGGGATGAGGGAAAAACTGTTTTTT
CDR3aa: CASSGGTGMREKLFF

abundance: NA
j_gene: TRBJ1-2
v_gene: TRBV9
d_gene: NA
CDR3nt: TGTGCCAGCAGCGTGATGTCAGGAAACTATGGCTACACCTTC
CDR3aa: CASSVMSGNYGYTF

abundance: NA
j_gene: TRBJ2-1
v_gene: TRBV6-6
d_gene: TRBD2
CDR3nt: TGTGCCAGCAGCCCCTTCCTCGGGGGGGGGCGCAATGAGCAGTTCTTC
CDR3aa: CASSPFLGGGRNEQFF

abundance: NA
j_gene: TRBJ1-1
v_gene: TRBV27
d_gene: NA
CDR3nt: TGTGCCAGCAGTTTAGGGGGGCACACTGAAGCTTTCTTT
CDR3aa: CASSLGGHTEAFF

abundance: NA
j_gene: TRBJ1-3
v_gene: TRBV6-1
d_gene: NA
CDR3nt: TGTGCCAGCAGTGAACTAGACAGTTTTGGAAACACCATATATTTT
CDR3aa: CASSELDSFGNTIYF

abundance: NA
j_gene: TRBJ2-7
v_gene: TRBV7-9
d_gene: NA
CDR3nt: TGTGCCAGCAGCTTAGCGGGGCCCTACGAGCAGTACTTC
CDR3aa: CASSLAGPYEQYF